This T cell receptor beta chain comes out of a study of OX40 agonist ivuxolimab in advanced cancers. The wider study: Hepatocellular carcinoma, melanoma, renal cell or head and neck cancer occurred in dose-escalation patients.

No patient had autoimmune disease or received systemic immunosuppression. Patients had blood sampled at baseline and again on cycle 4 day 1 and cycle 7 day 1. The germline CDR1 and CDR2 sequences are PRHDT and FYEKMQ (reference sequence). V dropped 7 bases and J dropped 1 base, with 10 bases sitting between them. CDR3 length: 14 residues. Here immunoSEQ multiplex PCR was the method, and the copy in TCRdb shows in-frame clones only, minus some. The sample has around 69,000 clones, 80% to 90% seen once; the top ten hold around 6.5%. The sequenced sample was CD4+ or CD8+ T cells sorted from blood, obtained in a trial of the OX40 agonist ivuxolimab. This receptor was obtained from an adult with an advanced solid tumor such as melanoma, head and neck, liver or kidney cancer. This chain connects TRBV13 to TRBJ2-2, with a tentative D call TRBD2 (5 bases). CDR3 loop: CASTVAGNTGELFF. DNA of the CDR3: TGTGCCAGCACGGTGGCGGGGAACACCGGGGAGCTGTTTTTT. Supplemented by reference TRBV13 and TRBJ2-2, the full variable domain reads AAGVIQSPRHLIKEKRETATLKCYPIPRHDTVYWYQQGPGQDPQFLISFYEKMQSDKGSIPDRFSAQQFSDYHSELNMSSLELGDSALYFCASTVAGNTGELFFGEGSRLTVL.